Given below is one TCR beta chain in context. The specificity of this receptor is unknown. No base qualities exist here, and no much larger clone lies one base off it. According to the germline V gene, CDR1 reads SGHAT and CDR2 reads FQNNGV. Measured from the cysteine to the phenylalanine, the CDR3 is 14 residues long. The entry retains the CDR3 DNA only, 42 bases that are in frame from base 1. Cut back by 3 bases and 6 bases, the V and J ends lie 12 bases apart. The listed sequencing device is Illumina HiSeq 2500. TCR beta libraries were prepared by quantitative 5'-RACE with molecular barcodes. The study's own analysis went as follows. To identify disease-linked TCR variants, a new computational method was used, one built on a probabilistic model of VDJ rearrangement. In-frame beta chains were kept once TCRdb had trimmed the public reads at Q25 with fastp and called clones with MiXCR. Entries are consolidated by CDR3 protein sequence, retaining the most common genes and DNA. These V and J calls originate from TCRdb's pipeline instead of the authors' own analysis. The sample table lists roughly 450,000 distinct CDR3 sequences, more than 25% of them with a count of one. Jointly, the top ten make up 0.75% to 0.9% of the sample.

The sample originates from a study of CD8 T cells in ankylosing spondylitis listed by TCRdb under 2017. General notes on the study: T cell receptor beta repertoires were profiled in healthy donors and ankylosing spondylitis patients so that disease-linked TCR variants could be found. Peripheral blood was sampled, and synovial fluid was additionally collected from ankylosing spondylitis patients. The full study cohort was made up of 25 to 30 ankylosing spondylitis patients and 108 healthy donors. Here is what the overall study found, with its caveats: A TCR beta motif of about 8 highly homologous amino acid variants appeared characteristic of blood from ankylosing spondylitis patients. Significant enrichment of the disease-linked clones was reported in matched synovial fluid samples from ankylosing spondylitis patients. The disease-linked clones showed a CD8+ phenotype and occurred at relatively low frequencies in peripheral blood. Some of the motif variants had been reported before in the synovial fluid and blood of reactive arthritis patients, a finding that suggests common disease-initiation mechanisms.

This receptor was obtained from a male donor with ankylosing spondylitis. The specimen sequenced was blood, either unsorted or a sorted T cell fraction (not recorded which). In this chain, TRBV11-2 is recombined with TRBJ2-1, with the D gene call left open. CDR3 sequence: CASSLLVPLNEQFF. In nucleotides, the sequence is TGTGCCAGCAGCTTGCTAGTCCCACTCAATGAGCAGTTCTTC.